The 13 T cell receptor beta chains listed next were all sequenced from one sample in a study of cytomegalovirus exposure and HLA in healthy donors. Primers: 60 Vbeta forward and 13 Jbeta reverse. The method was immunoSEQ multiplex PCR; TCRdb's version includes in-frame clones alone and lacks a portion of them. This sample carries under 150,000 clones, over 75% of them seen once, and the ten largest clones take roughly 1.7%. Sequencing was done on a sample of PBMCs. These receptors were obtained from a boy between 10 and 17 years old in good health and CMV-seronegative.

The J gene is TRBJ2-7, the V gene TRBV7-9, with 7 bases matching TRBD1. Per the germline V gene, CDR1 is SEHNR and CDR2 is FQNEAQ (reference sequence). Trimming at V came to 4 bases and at J to 0 bases, leaving 3 bases not matched to a gene. This CDR3 is built from 14 residues. CDR3 sequence: CASSSGQYSYEQYF. In nucleotides, the CDR3 is TGTGCCAGCAGCTCGGGACAGTACTCCTACGAGCAGTACTTC.

The V and J genes are TRBV7-2 and TRBJ1-2; 7 nucleotides line up with TRBD1. The V gene's germline CDR1 is SGHTA and CDR2 FQGNSA. The CDR3 sequence is 17 residues long. V was clipped by 5 bases and J by 4 bases; unmatched bases: 16. This CDR3 is CASSTDRESYLSYGYTF. The CDR3 DNA follows: TGTGCCAGCAGCACCGACAGGGAATCTTATCTTAGCTATGGCTACACCTTC. The full variable domain, rest sourced from reference TRBV7-2 and TRBJ1-2, is GAGVSQSPSNKVTEKGKDVELRCDPISGHTALYWYRQSLGQGLEFLIYFQGNSAPDKSGLPSDRFSAERTGGSVSTLTIQRTQQEDSAVYLCASSTDRESYLSYGYTFGSGTRLTVV.

The V call is TRBV19, the J call TRBJ1-4; maybe TRBD1 (5 bases). The V and J ends lost 5 bases and 8 bases respectively, with 12 bases between them. CDR1 is LNHDA, CDR2 SQIVND, per germline (reference sequence). The CDR3 is made up of 13 amino acids. CDR3 in DNA: TGTGCCAGTAGTGGGGCTTTCGGGGAAAAACTGTTTTTT. The encoded protein is CASSGAFGEKLFF.

V is TRBV7-9 and J is TRBJ2-7; TRBD2 aligns across 13 bases. The CDR3 has 16 residues. The V gene end was trimmed by 4 bases and the J gene end by 3 bases; junction bases not matched to a gene: 6. Germline V gene lookup returns CDR1 SEHNR and CDR2 FQNEAQ (reference sequence). The CDR3 is CASSYSGTSGNYEQYF. The DNA for the CDR3 is TGTGCCAGCAGCTACTCAGGGACTAGCGGGAACTACGAGCAGTACTTC.

This clone has only one observation. The gene calls are TRBV13 and TRBJ2-7; D may be TRBD1 (7 bases). The CDR3 consists of 15 residues. The germline V gene has CDR1 PRHDT and CDR2 FYEKMQ (reference sequence). The V and J ends lost 2 bases and 1 base respectively, with 12 bases between them. The CDR3 sequence: CASSLPGGNSYEQYF. The CDR3, as DNA: TGTGCCAGCAGCTTACCAGGGGGGAATTCCTACGAGCAGTACTTC.

V gene TRBV11-2 combines with J gene TRBJ2-7, with unresolved D. The CDR3 loop spans 12 amino acids. Between the trimmed V and J ends, which lost 6 bases and 3 bases, there was a span of 9 bases. Germline loops: CDR1 SGHAT, CDR2 FQNNGV. In DNA, the CDR3 is TGTGCCAGCAGTAGTATACTCTACGAGCAGTACTTC. Protein product: CASSSILYEQYF.

The V gene is TRBV7-2, the J gene TRBJ1-1; D is unclear. The CDR3 has 16 amino acids. The germline V gene has CDR1 SGHTA and CDR2 FQGNSA. Trimming took 5 bases from V and 0 from J, leaving 16 bases between them. The CDR3 loop is CASSPHGGPMNTEAFF. CDR3 DNA sequence: TGTGCCAGCAGCCCCCATGGAGGGCCCATGAACACTGAAGCTTTCTTT.

The gene calls are TRBV4-3 and TRBJ1-1; D is possibly TRBD1 (6 bases). The CDR3 loop spans 15 amino acids. The germline CDR1 and CDR2 sequences are LGHNA and YSLEER. The V end lost 2 bases, the J end lost 7 bases, and 17 bases lay between the germline ends. CDR3 residues: CASSQMLWTADEAFF. For the CDR3, the DNA is TGCGCCAGCAGCCAAATGCTATGGACAGCCGATGAAGCTTTCTTT.

The V gene is TRBV25-1, the J gene TRBJ1-6, with TRBD1 matching 7 bases. The ends lost 7 bases at V and 9 bases at J; junction bases unmatched: 6. The CDR3 contains 13 residues. Germline CDR1 is MGHDK and CDR2 is SYGVNS. CDR3 in DNA: TGTGCCAGCACCGGGACAGTAGGTTCACCCCTCCACTTT. It encodes CASTGTVGSPLHF.

The rearrangement joins TRBV12-5 to TRBJ2-7, with D possibly called TRBD1 or TRBD2 (5 bases each). The CDR3 loop spans 15 amino acids. Between the trimmed V and J ends, which lost 6 bases and 0 bases, there was a span of 15 bases. Germline CDR1 is LGHNT and CDR2 is FRNRAP. The CDR3 nucleotides are TGTGCTAGTGGATTGAGGGGCTCGGGCTCCTACGAGCAGTACTTC. The encoded protein is CASGLRGSGSYEQYF.

V and J are TRBV4-3 and TRBJ2-1; 11 nucleotides agree with TRBD2. The CDR3 is made up of 18 amino acids. CDR1 LGHNA and CDR2 YSLEER come from the germline V gene. After removal of 0 bases from V and 4 bases from J, the junction contained 8 bases not matched to a gene. The chain's CDR3 is CASSQEPTSGTPYNEQFF. The CDR3 nucleotides read TGCGCCAGCAGCCAAGAGCCGACTAGCGGGACACCGTACAATGAGCAGTTCTTC.

Concerning this clone: Different DNA sequences within this sample yield the same CDR3. This chain links TRBV19 with TRBJ2-7; D may be TRBD1 (6 bases). Germline-derived CDR1 and CDR2 are LNHDA and SQIVND (reference sequence). The CDR3 consists of 13 residues. V was trimmed by 2 bases and J by 1 base, leaving 6 bases between them. CDR3 sequence (DNA): TGTGCCAGTAGTATACAGGGGTCCTACGAGCAGTACTTC. Protein product: CASSIQGSYEQYF.

The genes are TRBV9 and TRBJ2-1; 13 positions match TRBD2. Germline V lookup: CDR1 SGDLS, CDR2 YYNGEE. J was trimmed by 4 bases and V by 7 bases; bases with no gene match: 8. The length of the CDR3 is 16 residues. DNA of the CDR3: TGTGCCAGCGGCCAAAAGGGACTAGCGGGGTACAATGAGCAGTTCTTC. It encodes CASGQKGLAGYNEQFF. The full variable domain, in which reference TRBV9 and TRBJ2-1 provide the parts outside the CDR3, is DSGVTQTPKHLITATGQRVTLRCSPRSGDLSVYWYQQSLDQGLQFLIQYYNGEERAKGNILERFSAQQFPDLHSELNLSSLELGDSALYFCASGQKGLAGYNEQFFGPGTRLTVL.